What follows are 11 T cell receptor beta chains derived from one specimen sequenced in a study of vaccination and CD4 T cells after COVID-19. These TCRs' antigens remain unknown. Cultured CD4+ T-cell DNA underwent Oncomine TCR Beta short-read sequencing. In TCRdb, the PCR reads were re-called with MiXCR into one record per CDR3 protein. The data contain about 7,000 distinct CDR3 sequences, roughly 25% of them seen just once; the ten biggest clones take up approximately 9.5%. Regarding treatment: approximately nine-day PBMC culture with coronavirus spike peptide pools or control peptides (ViraFEST assay). Material: CD4+ T cells from blood, cultured in vitro, obtained after SARS-CoV-2 vaccination. The receptor set was obtained from a human donor who had recovered from COVID-19.

This clonotype has more than one count but fewer than ten. The chain joins TRBV28 to TRBJ2-1, with D possibly being TRBD2 (6 bases). The CDR3 totals 14 residues. Deletions cut 3 bases from V and 6 bases from J, with 12 bases between. Germline CDR1 and CDR2: MDHEN and SYDVKM. The CDR3 loop is CASSLVGTVNEQFF. CDR3 coding DNA: TGTGCCAGCAGTTTGGTCGGGACTGTCAATGAGCAGTTCTTC.

This chain joins TRBV24-1 and TRBJ1-2; D is unclear. The CDR3 extends over 14 amino acids. Germline CDR1 is KGHDR and CDR2 is SFDVKD. Trimming took off 4 bases at V and 9 bases at J, with 17 bases between the two ends. The CDR3, as DNA: TGTGCCACCAGTGACCGAGACTTTTTTGAGAGCTACACCTTC. This encodes CATSDRDFFESYTF.

The V call is TRBV24-1, the J call TRBJ2-1; D perhaps matches TRBD2 (6 bases). The CDR3 contains 19 residues. Germline V gene sequence: CDR1 KGHDR, CDR2 SFDVKD. V lost 5 bases and J lost 5, with 27 bases in between. CDR3 sequence: CATSAVGGAGRTLDNEQFF. As DNA, the CDR3 is TGTGCCACCAGTGCAGTGGGGGGAGCTGGGAGGACGCTTGACAATGAGCAGTTCTTC.

This clonotype turned up a few times. The chain employs TRBV28 and TRBJ1-1; a possible D gene is TRBD1 (6 bases). CDR1 and CDR2 (germline): MDHEN, SYDVKM. The CDR3 sequence is 15 residues long. Trimming stripped 7 bases from V and 2 bases from J, with 17 bases between. The CDR3 is CASNPWGQTNTEAFF. The DNA of the CDR3 is TGTGCCAGCAACCCCTGGGGACAAACAAACACTGAAGCTTTCTTT.

This chain uses TRBV6-1 with TRBJ2-1, with TRBD1 matching 8 bases. V trimming: 7 bases; J trimming: 7 bases; junction bases outside the gene matches: 15. This CDR3 comprises 16 residues. The germline CDR1 and CDR2 sequences are MNHNS and SASEGT. The CDR3 DNA reads TGTGCCAGCACCATAAGCGCAAGGACAGGGCGGAATGAGCAGTTCTTC. Its protein is CASTISARTGRNEQFF.

This clonotype is judged medium-sized. The chain links TRBV7-9 to TRBJ1-2, with TRBD1 matching over 10 bases. J gave up 7 bases and V 5 bases, and 10 bases lay outside the gene matches. CDR3 length: 15 residues. Germline V gene sequence: CDR1 SEHNR, CDR2 FQNEAQ (reference sequence). CDR3 in amino acids: CASSAPGQGIGGYTF. The CDR3 DNA follows: TGTGCCAGCAGCGCACCGGGACAGGGGATAGGTGGCTACACCTTC.

The chain combines TRBV6-4 with TRBJ2-7; 13 nucleotides agree with TRBD2. The V and J ends lost 7 bases and 5 bases, in that order; junction bases with no gene match: 8. The CDR3 runs 15 residues. Germline lookup yields CDR1 MRHNA and CDR2 SNTAGT. This chain's CDR3 is CASTGLAGVFHEQYF. The CDR3 nucleotides read TGTGCCAGCACCGGACTAGCGGGAGTTTTCCACGAGCAGTACTTC.

In the case of this clonotype: A read error may account for a junction end that differs from germline. The chain is built from TRBV28 and TRBJ1-2, with D possibly being TRBD1 (5 bases). Germline V gene lookup returns CDR1 MDHEN and CDR2 SYDVKM. This CDR3 spans 12 amino acids. CDR3 sequence reads: CASSDLSRDGAF. CDR3 in DNA: TGTGCCAGCAGTGATCTTAGTCGGGACGGCGCCTTC.

This clonotype has more than one count but fewer than ten. The chain recombines TRBV11-3 with TRBJ1-6, with 9 bases that match TRBD1. The junction had 8 bases not matched to a gene; V was cut back by 4 bases and J by 10 bases. CDR1 is SGHNT and CDR2 is YENEEA in the germline V gene. This CDR3 comprises 15 residues. CDR3 in amino acids: CASSSIGQGWSPLHF. The CDR3, as DNA: TGTGCCAGCAGCTCAATCGGACAGGGGTGGTCACCCCTCCACTTT.

The chain carries TRBV20-1 and TRBJ2-7; a possible D gene is TRBD1 (5 bases). The CDR3 runs 15 residues. V lost 2 bases to trimming and J lost 1 base, with 15 bases between them. CDR1 DFQATT and CDR2 SNEGSKA come from the germline V gene (reference sequence). The CDR3 DNA sequence: TGCAGTGCTAGAAGGTTGGCAGGGAAATCCTACGAGCAGTACTTC. This sequence encodes CSARRLAGKSYEQYF.

Within the sample, this clonotype is large. This chain links TRBV6-5 with TRBJ2-5; TRBD2 aligns across 7 bases. CDR3 length: 14 residues. Germline lookup yields CDR1 MNHEY and CDR2 SVGAGI. V dropped 1 base and J dropped 5; count of bases not matched to a gene: 4. CDR3 bases: TGTGCCAGCAGTTACTGGGGGGGAGTGGAGACCCAGTACTTC. This sequence encodes CASSYWGGVETQYF.